A single sample is the source of the 17 T cell receptor beta chains below, sequenced in a study of T-cell memory formation after mild COVID-19. MiXCR, run by TCRdb on the 5' RACE reads, gives a single entry per CDR3 protein. This sample has about 560,000 distinct CDR3 sequences, with roughly 18% found just once. Material: PBMCs or a T cell subset sorted from them (not recorded which). The receptors stem from an adult woman who had mild COVID-19 (a few samples of this study predate the infection). Cell type and time point are not known.

This chain joins TRBV6-5 and TRBJ2-7, with a possible D match to TRBD2 (6 bases). The CDR3 runs 13 residues. Germline V gives CDR1 MNHEY, CDR2 SVGAGI. V shed 7 bases and J shed 5 bases, with 15 bases lying between them. The CDR3 nucleotides are TGTGCCAGCAATCCGGGGGTTTGGCACGAGCAGTACTTC. Protein: CASNPGVWHEQYF.

The chain couples TRBV6-6 to TRBJ2-7; 9 nucleotides match TRBD1. V shed 0 bases, J shed 5 bases, and the junction held 14 bases outside the gene matches. This CDR3 has 18 residues. CDR1 is MNHNY and CDR2 is SVGAGI in the germline V gene (reference sequence). CDR3 region: CASSYSEPWDRVLHEQYF. CDR3 in DNA: TGTGCCAGCAGTTACTCGGAGCCTTGGGACAGGGTCCTCCACGAGCAGTACTTC.

V usage is TRBV4-1 and J usage is TRBJ1-6; no definite D call. Germline CDR1 is MGHRA and CDR2 is YSYEKL. The length of the CDR3 is 17 residues. V was trimmed by 0 bases and J by 0 bases, leaving 9 bases between them. CDR3 loop: CASSQEPPSSYNSPLHF. DNA for the CDR3: TGCGCCAGCAGCCAAGAACCACCTAGCTCCTATAATTCACCCCTCCACTTT.

The genes are TRBV19 and TRBJ2-7; D perhaps matches TRBD1 (6 bases). Trimming removed 5 bases at V and 3 bases at J, with 14 bases between. Germline V gives CDR1 LNHDA, CDR2 SQIVND (reference sequence). The CDR3 contains 14 residues. The chain's CDR3 is CASSSGVTIYEQYF. As DNA, the CDR3 is TGTGCCAGTAGTTCAGGGGTTACCATCTACGAGCAGTACTTC.

This clonotype was counted a few times. The chain is built from TRBV7-6 and TRBJ2-5; D not resolved. The V gene lost 1 base and the J gene lost 2 bases, with 11 bases spanning the gap. The CDR3 covers 15 residues. Germline V gene sequence: CDR1 SGHVS, CDR2 FNYEAQ. In DNA, the CDR3 is TGTGCCAGCAGCTTAGGGGTTTCAAAACAAGAGACCCAGTACTTC. Protein product: CASSLGVSKQETQYF.

V and J are TRBV5-6 and TRBJ2-7, with D hard to call. The germline V and J ends were trimmed by 4 bases and 0 bases, with 14 bases remaining between them. This CDR3 comprises 15 residues. Germline CDR1 reads SGHDT; CDR2 reads YYEEEE. CDR3 residues: CASSTPLESSYEQYF. The CDR3 bases are TGTGCCAGCAGCACGCCCTTAGAGAGCTCCTACGAGCAGTACTTC.

The CDR3 region is CASSEGGGAADTQYF. CDR3 nucleotides: TGTGCCAGCAGTGAGGGCGGGGGGGCCGCAGATACGCAGTATTTT. V and J are TRBV6-1 and TRBJ2-3; 9 positions match TRBD2. Germline V gene lookup returns CDR1 MNHNS and CDR2 SASEGT. V lost 3 bases to trimming and J lost 4 bases; unmatched junction nucleotides: 5. This CDR3 contains 15 residues.

The chain joins TRBV11-1 to TRBJ2-3, with TRBD2 matching over 9 bases. Germline assignment: CDR1 SGHAT and CDR2 FQDESV (reference sequence). V lost 5 bases and J lost 3; bases outside the gene matches: 3. The CDR3 runs to 14 residues. CDR3 in amino acids: CASSVSGRTDTQYF. The CDR3 bases are TGTGCCAGCAGCGTCAGCGGGAGGACAGATACGCAGTATTTT. Variable domain in full (rest from reference TRBV11-1 and TRBJ2-3): EAEVAQSPRYKITEKSQAVAFWCDPISGHATLYWYRQILGQGPELLVQFQDESVVDDSQLPKDRFSAERLKGVDSTLKIQPAELGDSAMYLCASSVSGRTDTQYFGPGTRLTVL.

This chain connects TRBV20-1 to TRBJ1-2; 8 nucleotides line up with TRBD1. Germline CDR1 DFQATT, CDR2 SNEGSKA (reference sequence). The J segment lost 4 bases and the V segment lost 1 base, leaving 8 bases of the junction unmatched. CDR3 length equals 15 residues. The CDR3 coding sequence is TGCAGTGCTAGAGTAGACAGGGGTGTTGGCTATGGCTACACCTTC. Translated, it gives CSARVDRGVGYGYTF.

V and J are TRBV13 and TRBJ2-2; D might be TRBD2 (6 bases). The CDR3 spans 15 residues. Germline CDR1 PRHDT, CDR2 FYEKMQ (reference sequence). Trimming removed 4 bases from V and 2 bases from J, with 11 bases in between. Written as DNA, the CDR3 is TGTGCCAGCAGCTCCCGGGAGACCAACACCGGGGAGCTGTTTTTT. Its translation: CASSSRETNTGELFF.

This clonotype was counted ten times or more. V is TRBV12-3 or TRBV12-4 and J is TRBJ2-2; 7 nucleotides align to TRBD2. The V and J ends lost 5 bases and 6 bases, in that order; junction bases with no gene match: 3. The CDR3 extends over 13 amino acids. The CDR3 reads CASSKTSPGELFF. CDR3 DNA sequence: TGTGCCAGCAGTAAGACTAGCCCCGGGGAGCTGTTTTTT.

CDR3 DNA: TGTGCCTGGAGTCAGGGGGTAAATCAGCCCCAGCATTTT. The encoded protein is CAWSQGVNQPQHF. This chain links TRBV30 with TRBJ1-5, with 7 positions matching TRBD1. The J segment lost 4 bases and the V segment lost 2 bases, leaving 2 bases of the junction unmatched. This CDR3 is 13 amino acids long. Germline CDR1 and CDR2: GTSNPN and SVGIG (reference sequence).

This sequence joins TRBV2 and TRBJ2-5; the D is unclear. Germline CDR1 is SNHLY and CDR2 is FYNNEI. This CDR3 region has 13 residues. With 3 bases removed from V and 1 base from J, the gap between germline ends came to 6 bases. The CDR3 sequence: CASSDPGQETQYF. CDR3 bases: TGTGCCAGCAGTGATCCAGGCCAAGAGACCCAGTACTTC. Filled out from reference TRBV2 and TRBJ2-5, the complete variable domain reads EPEVTQTPSHQVTQMGQEVILRCVPISNHLYFYWYRQILGQKVEFLVSFYNNEISEKSEIFDDQFSVERPDGSNFTLKIRSTKLEDSAMYFCASSDPGQETQYFGPGTRLLVL.

In this sample, this clonotype turned up a few times. The chain recombines TRBV7-2 with TRBJ2-7; the D gene is possibly TRBD2 (5 bases). Germline V gives CDR1 SGHTA, CDR2 FQGNSA. This CDR3 is 14 amino acids long. The V end was cut by 1 base, the J end by 7 bases, with 14 bases between. DNA of the CDR3: TGTGCCAGCAGCTTAGGGACTCCCTGGGGTGAGCAGTACTTC. This codes for CASSLGTPWGEQYF.

The chain has TRBV7-2 and TRBJ2-7; D possibly corresponds to TRBD2 (6 bases). V lost 5 bases, J lost 2 bases, and 16 bases lay in between. CDR3 length: 15 residues. Per germline, CDR1 SGHTA and CDR2 FQGNSA. The CDR3, as DNA: TGTGCCAGCAGCCTAGGGCTGTGGGGGGCCTACGAGCAGTACTTC. Residues: CASSLGLWGAYEQYF.

This clonotype occurred a few times. The chain is built from TRBV30 and TRBJ1-1, with 7 bases that match TRBD1. Germline CDR1 is GTSNPN and CDR2 is SVGIG (reference sequence). With V trimmed by 2 bases and J by 6 bases, 12 bases remained unmatched. This CDR3 has 15 amino acids. Here the CDR3 DNA reads TGTGCCTGGAGTCATACAGGGGTTCGATCCTCTGAAGCTTTCTTT. This gives the protein CAWSHTGVRSSEAFF.

V is TRBV24-1 and J is TRBJ1-2; D perhaps matches TRBD1 (5 bases). From germline, CDR1 is KGHDR and CDR2 SFDVKD. The CDR3 length is 14 residues. With 4 bases removed from V and 4 bases from J, the gap between germline ends came to 12 bases. The CDR3 is CATSDPTASYGYTF. As DNA, the CDR3 is TGTGCCACCAGTGACCCGACAGCTTCCTATGGCTACACCTTC.